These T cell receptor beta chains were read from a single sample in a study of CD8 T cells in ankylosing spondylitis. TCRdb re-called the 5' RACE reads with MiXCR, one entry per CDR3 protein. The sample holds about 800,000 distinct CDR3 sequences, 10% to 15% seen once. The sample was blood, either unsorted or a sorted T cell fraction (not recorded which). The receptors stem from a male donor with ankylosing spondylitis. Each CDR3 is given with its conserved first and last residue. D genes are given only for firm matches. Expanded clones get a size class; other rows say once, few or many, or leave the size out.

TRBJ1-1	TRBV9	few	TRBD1	CASSVNPYRGTEAFF	TGTGCCAGCAGCGTAAATCCCTACAGGGGCACTGAAGCTTTCTTT
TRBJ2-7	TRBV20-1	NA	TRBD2	CSARFTSGRAFNEQYF	TGCAGTGCTAGATTCACTAGCGGGAGGGCCTTTAACGAGCAGTACTTC
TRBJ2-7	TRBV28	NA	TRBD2	CASNLSGRADEQYF	TGTGCCAGCAACCTTAGCGGGAGGGCCGACGAGCAGTACTTC
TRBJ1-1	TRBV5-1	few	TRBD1	CASSHGQGKNTEAFF	TGCGCCAGCAGCCATGGACAGGGCAAGAACACTGAAGCTTTCTTT
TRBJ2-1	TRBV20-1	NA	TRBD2	CSARRGSGSHSVNEQFF	TGCAGTGCTAGGAGAGGGAGCGGGAGTCACTCGGTCAATGAGCAGTTCTTC
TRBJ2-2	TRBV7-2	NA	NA	CASSPTGQITTGELFF	TGTGCCAGCAGCCCCACCGGACAGATTACCACCGGGGAGCTGTTTTTT
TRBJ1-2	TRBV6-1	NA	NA	CASSANVGYGYTF	TGTGCCAGCAGCGCCAATGTCGGCTATGGCTACACCTTC
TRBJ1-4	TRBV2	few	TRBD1	CASSRQGYEKLFF	TGTGCCAGCAGCCGACAGGGGTATGAAAAACTGTTTTTT
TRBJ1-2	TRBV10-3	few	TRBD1	CAISEGTTGTGNGYTF	TGTGCCATCAGTGAGGGAACTACCGGGACAGGGAACGGCTACACCTTC
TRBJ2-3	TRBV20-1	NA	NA	CSARDLGLSHTDTQYF	TGCAGTGCTAGAGATTTAGGGCTTTCCCACACAGATACGCAGTATTTT
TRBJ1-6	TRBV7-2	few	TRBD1	CASSLIAGGESPLHF	TGTGCCAGCAGCCTAATCGCAGGGGGCGAATCACCCCTCCACTTT
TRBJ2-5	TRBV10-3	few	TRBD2	CAISGSGRDQETQYF	TGTGCCATCAGTGGGAGCGGGAGGGATCAAGAGACCCAGTACTTC
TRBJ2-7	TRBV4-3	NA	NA	CASSLRPTDTYEQYF	TGCGCCAGCAGCCTGCGACCGACGGACACCTACGAGCAGTACTTC
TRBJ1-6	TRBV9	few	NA	CASSVEGINSPLHF	TGTGCCAGCAGTGTGGAAGGTATTAATTCACCCCTCCACTTT
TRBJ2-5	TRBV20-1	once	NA	CCAIGRGQGETQYF	TGCTGTGCCATCGGCAGGGGCCAAGGAGAGACCCAGTACTTC
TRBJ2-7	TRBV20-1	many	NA	CSARDFRETYEQYF	TGCAGTGCTAGAGATTTCAGGGAGACCTACGAGCAGTACTTC
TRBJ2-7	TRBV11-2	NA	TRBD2	CASSSIPIAGGGLYEQYF	TGTGCCAGCAGCTCGATACCTATAGCGGGAGGGGGACTCTACGAGCAGTACTTC
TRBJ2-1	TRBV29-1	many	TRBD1	CSVKDRYSYNEQFF	TGCAGCGTTAAGGACAGGTACTCCTACAATGAGCAGTTCTTC
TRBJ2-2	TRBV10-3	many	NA	CAISESGPGTGELFF	TGTGCCATCAGTGAGTCTGGACCGGGCACCGGGGAGCTGTTTTTT
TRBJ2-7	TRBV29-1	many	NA	CSALGLLSSYEQYF	TGCAGCGCTTTGGGCCTATTAAGCTCCTACGAGCAGTACTTC
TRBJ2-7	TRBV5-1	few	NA	CASSLIFSYEQYF	TGCGCCAGCAGCTTAATTTTCTCCTACGAGCAGTACTTC
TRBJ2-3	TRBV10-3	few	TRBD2	CAISSSGSSGTDTQYF	TGTGCCATCAGCTCTAGCGGGAGTTCGGGCACAGATACGCAGTATTTT
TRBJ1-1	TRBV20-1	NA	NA	CSAGEGGKTEAFF	TGCAGTGCTGGGGAAGGGGGAAAAACTGAAGCTTTCTTT
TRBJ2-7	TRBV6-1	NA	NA	CASTPTGTATYEQYF	TGTGCCAGCACCCCTACCGGGACGGCGACCTACGAGCAGTACTTC
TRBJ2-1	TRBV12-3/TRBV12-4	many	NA	CASSFRNEQFF	TGTGCCAGCAGTTTCCGGAATGAGCAGTTCTTC
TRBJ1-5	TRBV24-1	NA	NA	CATSDGQEYSNQPQHF	TGTGCCACCAGTGACGGTCAGGAATATAGCAATCAGCCCCAGCATTTT
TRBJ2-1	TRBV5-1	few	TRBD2	CASSLPRSGGLNEQFF	TGCGCCAGCAGCTTGCCCCGTAGCGGGGGTCTCAATGAGCAGTTCTTC
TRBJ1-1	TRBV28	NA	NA	CASSSGASNTEAFF	TGTGCCAGCAGTTCGGGGGCCTCTAACACTGAAGCTTTCTTT
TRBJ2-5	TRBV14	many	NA	CASSHHWAGQETQYF	TGTGCCAGCAGCCATCATTGGGCAGGGCAAGAGACCCAGTACTTC
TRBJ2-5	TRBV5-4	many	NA	CASSKVVSETQYF	TGTGCCAGCAGCAAGGTCGTGAGCGAGACCCAGTACTTC
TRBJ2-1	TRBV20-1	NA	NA	CSAVGSYNEQFF	TGCAGTGCTGTGGGGTCCTACAATGAGCAGTTCTTC
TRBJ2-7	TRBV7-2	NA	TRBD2	CASSPRAGATYEQYF	TGTGCCAGCAGCCCCAGAGCGGGAGCGACCTACGAGCAGTACTTC
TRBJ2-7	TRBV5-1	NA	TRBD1	CASSFGDRAVYEQYF	TGCGCCAGCAGCTTTGGGGACAGGGCCGTCTACGAGCAGTACTTC
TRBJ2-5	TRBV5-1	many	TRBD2	CASSVNSGGGYFYQETQYF	TGCGCCAGCAGCGTGAATAGCGGGGGGGGATACTTCTACCAAGAGACCCAGTACTTC
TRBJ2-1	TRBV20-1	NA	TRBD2	CSASKPGLPANEQFF	TGCAGTGCTAGTAAACCGGGACTACCCGCCAATGAGCAGTTCTTC
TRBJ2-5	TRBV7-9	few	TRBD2	CASSLVAGATQETQYF	TGTGCCAGCAGCTTAGTAGCGGGGGCAACACAAGAGACCCAGTACTTC